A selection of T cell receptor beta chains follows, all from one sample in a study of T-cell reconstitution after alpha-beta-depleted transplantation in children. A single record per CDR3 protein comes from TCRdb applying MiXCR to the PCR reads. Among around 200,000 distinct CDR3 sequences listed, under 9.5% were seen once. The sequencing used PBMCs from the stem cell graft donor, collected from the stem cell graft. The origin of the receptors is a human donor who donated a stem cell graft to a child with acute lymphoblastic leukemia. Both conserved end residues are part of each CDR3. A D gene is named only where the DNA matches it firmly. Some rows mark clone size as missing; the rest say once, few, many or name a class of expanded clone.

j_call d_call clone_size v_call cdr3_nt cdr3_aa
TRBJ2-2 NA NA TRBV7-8 TGTGCCAGCAACCAAAAGAGGGGGAGCGGGGAGCTGTTTTTT CASNQKRGSGELFF
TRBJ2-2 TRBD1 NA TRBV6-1 TGTGCCAGCAAGCCGGGACAGGCTGTCACCGGGGAGCTGTTTTTT CASKPGQAVTGELFF
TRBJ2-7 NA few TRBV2 TGTGCCAGCAAGGGATCGGACTTTTACTTC CASKGSDFYF
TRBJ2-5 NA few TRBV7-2 TGTGCCAGCAGCTTAGCGCTCCTCGAGGAGACCCAGTACTTC CASSLALLEETQYF
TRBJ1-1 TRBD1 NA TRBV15 TGTGCCACCAGCACTCACAGGGGTAACACTGAAGCTTTCTTT CATSTHRGNTEAFF
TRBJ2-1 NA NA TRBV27 TGTGCCAGCAGTCTCTCTAGCCAGAATGAGCAGTTCTTC CASSLSSQNEQFF
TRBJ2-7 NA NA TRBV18 TGTGCCAGCTCACCTGAGGCACAGACATCCTACGAGCAGTACTTC CASSPEAQTSYEQYF
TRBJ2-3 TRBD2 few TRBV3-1 TGTGCCAGCAGCCAAGATTGGGCTAGCGGGGGTCTCACAGATACGCAGTATTTT CASSQDWASGGLTDTQYF
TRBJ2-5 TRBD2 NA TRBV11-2 TGTGCCAGCAGCTTAAGCGGGGGGGACGAAGAGACCCAGTACTTC CASSLSGGDEETQYF
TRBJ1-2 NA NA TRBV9 TGTGTCAGCAGCGCAAGGGTGGGTGCACAGAAACATGGCTACACCTTC CVSSARVGAQKHGYTF
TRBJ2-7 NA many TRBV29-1 TGCAGCGTTGAGGTACAGGCCTCATCACCCCAGTACTTC CSVEVQASSPQYF
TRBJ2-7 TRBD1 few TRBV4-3 TGCGCCAGCAGCCCTCGACAGGGATTCTACGAGCAGTACTTC CASSPRQGFYEQYF
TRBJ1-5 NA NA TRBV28 TGTGCCAGCGGCCCCGGGGTCCTGGGCAATCAGCCCCAGCATTTT CASGPGVLGNQPQHF
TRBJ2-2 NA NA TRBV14 TGTGCCAGCAGCCAAGTGGAGGGCCCCACCGGGGAGCTGTTTTTT CASSQVEGPTGELFF
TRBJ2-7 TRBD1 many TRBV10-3 TGTGCCGTCAGACCCGGGACAGGGAAATCCTACGAGCAGTACTTC CAVRPGTGKSYEQYF
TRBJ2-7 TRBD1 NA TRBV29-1 TGCAGCGTAGGGGGACAGGGGACAAGCAGCTCCTACGAGCAGTACTTC CSVGGQGTSSSYEQYF
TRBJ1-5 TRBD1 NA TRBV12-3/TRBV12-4 TGTGCCAGCAGCCTAACGGGACAGAGCAATCAGCCCCAGCATTTT CASSLTGQSNQPQHF
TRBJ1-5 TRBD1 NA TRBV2 TGTGCCAGCAGTGAGGGACAGGTAAACAATCAGCCCCAGCATTTT CASSEGQVNNQPQHF
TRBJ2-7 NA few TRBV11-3 TGTGCCAGCAGCTTCTCCGGTTTAAACGAGCAGTACTTC CASSFSGLNEQYF
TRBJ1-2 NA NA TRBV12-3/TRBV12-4 TGTGCCAGCACCCTGACAGCCAACTATGGCTACACCTTC CASTLTANYGYTF
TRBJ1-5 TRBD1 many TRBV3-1 TGTGCCAGCAGCCCTCCGGGACAGGGTGGGCCCCAGCATTTT CASSPPGQGGPQHF
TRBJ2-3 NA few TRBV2 TGTGCCAGCAAGGGGGGTTCGGCAGATACGCAGTATTTT CASKGGSADTQYF